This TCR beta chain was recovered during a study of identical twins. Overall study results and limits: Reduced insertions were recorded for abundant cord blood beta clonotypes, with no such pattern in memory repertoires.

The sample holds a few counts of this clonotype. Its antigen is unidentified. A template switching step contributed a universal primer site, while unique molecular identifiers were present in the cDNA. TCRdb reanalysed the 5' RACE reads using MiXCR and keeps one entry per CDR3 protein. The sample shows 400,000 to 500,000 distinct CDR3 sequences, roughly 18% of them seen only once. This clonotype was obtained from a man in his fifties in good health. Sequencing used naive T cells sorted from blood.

The CDR3 region is CAWSVRSNQPQHF. The CDR3 nucleotides are TGTGCCTGGAGTGTCAGGAGCAATCAGCCCCAGCATTTT. This chain connects TRBV30 to TRBJ1-5; no clear D gene. This CDR3 has 13 residues. Per the germline V gene, CDR1 is GTSNPN and CDR2 is SVGIG (reference sequence). V was pared by 0 bases and J by 1 base, with 4 bases between.